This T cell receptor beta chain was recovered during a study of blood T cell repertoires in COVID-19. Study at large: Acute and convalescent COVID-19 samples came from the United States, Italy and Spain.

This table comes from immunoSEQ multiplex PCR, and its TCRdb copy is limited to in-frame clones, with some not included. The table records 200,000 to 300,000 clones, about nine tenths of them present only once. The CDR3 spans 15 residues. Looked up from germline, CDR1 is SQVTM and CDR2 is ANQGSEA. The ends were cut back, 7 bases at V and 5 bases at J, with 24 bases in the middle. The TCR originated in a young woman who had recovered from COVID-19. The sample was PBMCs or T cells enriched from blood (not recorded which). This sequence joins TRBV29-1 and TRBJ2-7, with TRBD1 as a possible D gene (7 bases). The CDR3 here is CSAPPRQGGQHEQYF. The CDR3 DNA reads TGCAGCGCTCCACCAAGACAGGGAGGTCAACACGAGCAGTACTTC.